The 29 T cell receptor beta chains below come from one sample, sequenced in a study of cytotoxic CD8 clonotypes in ibrutinib-treated CLL. Libraries were prepared by immunoSEQ multiplex PCR; TCRdb keeps only in-frame clonotypes and omits some of them. The table lists about 35,000 clones, 49% of them singletons. The sequencing here drew on PBMCs, taken before ibrutinib treatment. These receptors originate from a human donor with chronic lymphocytic leukemia.

The chain recombines TRBV9 with TRBJ2-3, with no clear D. CDR3 length equals 14 residues. Trimming took off 4 bases at V and 0 bases at J, with 9 bases between the two ends. Germline V gives CDR1 SGDLS, CDR2 YYNGEE. As DNA, the CDR3 is TGTGCCAGCAGCCGGCTGTTTAGCACAGATACGCAGTATTTT. Its protein product is CASSRLFSTDTQYF.

The V call is TRBV10-2, the J call TRBJ2-1; 9 bases map to TRBD2. Germline assignment: CDR1 WSHSY and CDR2 SAAADI. The CDR3 length is 14 residues. After removal of 0 bases from V and 8 bases from J, the junction contained 2 bases not matched to a gene. The DNA of the CDR3 is TGCGCCAGCAGTGAGTCCGGGACTAGCCATGAGCAGTTCTTC. It encodes CASSESGTSHEQFF.

This chain uses TRBV2 with TRBJ1-5, with TRBD1 identical over 7 bases. The V gene's germline CDR1 is SNHLY and CDR2 FYNNEI. The trim removed 10 bases at V and 5 bases at J, leaving 14 bases unmatched. The CDR3 has 15 amino acids. The CDR3 bases are TGTGCCACCTCCCCACAGGGGTTCCCCCATCAGCCCCAGCATTTT. Translated, it gives CATSPQGFPHQPQHF. Complete variable domain (other parts from reference TRBV2 and TRBJ1-5): EPEVTQTPSHQVTQMGQEVILRCVPISNHLYFYWYRQILGQKVEFLVSFYNNEISEKSEIFDDQFSVERPDGSNFTLKIRSTKLEDSAMYFCATSPQGFPHQPQHFGDGTRLSIL.

The chain uses TRBV6-1 and TRBJ2-7, with D unclear. V lost 4 bases to trimming and J lost 7 bases, with 8 bases between them. CDR1 MNHNS and CDR2 SASEGT come from the germline V gene. This CDR3 is 11 amino acids long. CDR3 sequence: CASSGRWEQYF. The CDR3 nucleotides read TGTGCCAGCAGTGGAAGGTGGGAGCAGTACTTC.

This clone was picked up a small number of times. The chain couples TRBV4-1 to TRBJ1-5; weak D call: TRBD1 (5 bases). Trimming removed 3 bases from V and 3 bases from J, with 6 bases in between. The CDR3 is made up of 13 amino acids. The germline CDR1 and CDR2 sequences are MGHRA and YSYEKL. The CDR3 loop is CASSQTDNQPQHF. The CDR3 nucleotides are TGCGCCAGCAGCCAGACAGACAATCAGCCCCAGCATTTT.

This clone was seen only a few times. The rearrangement joins TRBV28 to TRBJ1-1, with 8 bases lining up with TRBD1. The CDR3 loop spans 14 amino acids. J gave up 9 bases and V 3 bases, and 9 bases lay outside the gene matches. Germline V gene sequence: CDR1 MDHEN, CDR2 SYDVKM. The CDR3 spells CASSFLGQGVKAFF. The CDR3 DNA is TGTGCCAGCAGTTTCCTCGGACAGGGTGTAAAAGCTTTCTTT.

This rearrangement joins TRBV11-1 to TRBJ1-2; TRBD1 is a possible D gene (5 bases). Trimming removed 5 bases at V and 2 bases at J, with 9 bases between. The CDR3 sequence is 13 residues long. Per the germline V gene, CDR1 is SGHAT and CDR2 is FQDESV (reference sequence). This chain's CDR3 is CASSLGQNYGYTF. CDR3 sequence (DNA): TGTGCCAGCAGCCTCGGACAAAACTATGGCTACACCTTC.

The chain has TRBV7-2 and TRBJ2-7; 9 positions agree with TRBD1. Germline V CDR1 and CDR2: SGHTA, FQGNSA. J lost 0 bases, V lost 5 bases, and 2 bases had no gene match. CDR3 length: 14 amino acids. Here the CDR3 reads CASSTQGASYEQYF. CDR3 sequence (DNA): TGTGCCAGCAGCACACAGGGGGCCTCCTACGAGCAGTACTTC. Based on the CDR3 plus reference TRBV7-2 and TRBJ2-7, the full variable domain is GAGVSQSPSNKVTEKGKDVELRCDPISGHTALYWYRQSLGQGLEFLIYFQGNSAPDKSGLPSDRFSAERTGGSVSTLTIQRTQQEDSAVYLCASSTQGASYEQYFGPGTRLTVT.

In this sample, this clone turned up a few times. The gene calls are TRBV4-2 and TRBJ2-7, with a possible D match to TRBD2 (7 bases). The V and J ends lost 0 bases and 5 bases respectively, with 17 bases between them. From germline, CDR1 is LGHNA and CDR2 YNFKEQ. The CDR3 loop spans 16 amino acids. The CDR3: CASSQEPLGRGHEQYF. The CDR3 DNA reads as TGTGCCAGCAGCCAAGAGCCCCTTGGGCGGGGGCACGAGCAGTACTTC.

V is TRBV6-1 and J is TRBJ1-1; D may be TRBD1 (6 bases). Trimming pared 6 bases from V and 8 bases from J, leaving 16 bases between. CDR3 size: 13 residues. CDR1 is MNHNS and CDR2 is SASEGT in the germline V gene. The CDR3 DNA sequence: TGTGCCAGCAGAACCGACAGGATAGTGGAAGCTTTCTTT. This sequence encodes CASRTDRIVEAFF.

V usage is TRBV9 and J usage is TRBJ1-4; D not certain. Trimming pared 4 bases from V and 5 bases from J, leaving 9 bases between. This CDR3 is built from 13 residues. CDR1 is SGDLS and CDR2 is YYNGEE in the germline V gene. This chain's CDR3 is CASSSGPNEKLFF. In DNA form, the CDR3 reads TGTGCCAGCAGCAGCGGACCCAATGAAAAACTGTTTTTT.

The J gene is TRBJ1-2, the V gene TRBV5-1; 11 nucleotides match TRBD1. CDR1 and CDR2 from the germline V gene are SGHRS and YFSETQ. The length of the CDR3 is 14 residues. Trimming cost V 3 bases and J 5 bases; bases outside gene matches: 3. CDR3 in DNA: TGCGCCAGCAGCTCCGGACAGGGGGCATATGGCTACACCTTC. This sequence encodes CASSSGQGAYGYTF.

A single count supports this clone. This sequence joins TRBV2 and TRBJ2-7, with 9 bases matching TRBD1. This CDR3 has 16 residues. Germline-derived CDR1 and CDR2 are SNHLY and FYNNEI. Losses at the gene ends were 7 bases for V and 5 bases for J; bases not matched to a gene: 15. The CDR3 bases are TGTGCCAGCAAGGCCCCCGTAGGACAGGGGACCCACGAGCAGTACTTC. Its protein is CASKAPVGQGTHEQYF.

This chain links TRBV5-1 with TRBJ1-1, with TRBD1 matching 9 bases. CDR3 size: 16 residues. The junction had 10 bases not matched to a gene; V was cut back by 7 bases and J by 0 bases. Germline CDR1 is SGHRS and CDR2 is YFSETQ. CDR3 region: CASRAPTGGLNTEAFF. The CDR3 bases are TGCGCCAGCCGAGCCCCCACAGGGGGCCTGAACACTGAAGCTTTCTTT.

This clone has just a few counts. The chain joins TRBV11-2 to TRBJ2-2; no reliable D call. The CDR3 length is 13 residues. Trimming removed 2 bases from V and 4 bases from J, with 5 bases in between. Germline values: CDR1 SGHAT, CDR2 FQNNGV. The DNA of the CDR3 is TGTGCCAGCAGCTTAATTGGCACCGGGGAGCTGTTTTTT. Translating gives CASSLIGTGELFF.

J is TRBJ2-2 and V is TRBV6-6, with D perhaps TRBD1 (6 bases). The CDR3 length is 14 residues. Deletions cut 6 bases from V and 6 bases from J, with 14 bases between. Germline V lookup: CDR1 MNHNY, CDR2 SVGAGI (reference sequence). In nucleotides, the CDR3 is TGTGCCAGCAGCCACCGCCAGGGGCCCGGGGAGCTGTTTTTT. It yields the protein CASSHRQGPGELFF.

The chain recombines TRBV11-2 with TRBJ2-6; no definite D call. V dropped 4 bases and J dropped 2 bases, with 3 bases sitting between them. Germline values: CDR1 SGHAT, CDR2 FQNNGV. The CDR3 totals 13 residues. CDR3 in DNA: TGTGCCAGCAGCTGGACTGGGGCCAACGTCCTGACTTTC. Its translation: CASSWTGANVLTF.

V gene TRBV5-1 combines with J gene TRBJ2-7; 7 nucleotides align to TRBD2. Germline CDR1 is SGHRS and CDR2 is YFSETQ. The trim removed 4 bases at V and 4 bases at J, leaving 8 bases unmatched. The CDR3 is 14 amino acids. The CDR3 DNA reads as TGCGCCAGCAGCACGGACCCGGGGGGTTACGAGCAGTACTTC. It specifies CASSTDPGGYEQYF.

This clone appeared a few times. The chain is built from TRBV5-1 and TRBJ1-1, with D possibly TRBD1 on 5 matching bases. V dropped 0 bases and J dropped 1 base, with 7 bases sitting between them. The CDR3 spans 14 residues. Germline CDR1 reads SGHRS; CDR2 reads YFSETQ. The CDR3 region has the DNA TGCGCCAGCAGCTTGGCCGGGGGGAACACTGAAGCTTTCTTT. It translates to CASSLAGGNTEAFF.

This clone has more than one count but fewer than ten. This chain's CDR3 is CASSYGRGQPQHF. As DNA, the CDR3 is TGTGCCAGCAGTTATGGTCGGGGTCAGCCCCAGCATTTT. The J gene is TRBJ1-5, the V gene TRBV6-5; no clear D gene. Trimming pared 3 bases from V and 6 bases from J, leaving 9 bases between. Germline CDR1 and CDR2: MNHEY and SVGAGI. The CDR3 has 13 amino acids.

V is TRBV19 and J is TRBJ1-4; TRBD1 matches at 7 bases. This CDR3 region has 17 residues. With 2 bases clipped from V and 3 bases from J, the junction kept 9 bases outside the gene matches. CDR1 LNHDA and CDR2 SQIVND come from the germline V gene (reference sequence). The DNA for the CDR3 is TGTGCCAGTAGTATATTGACAGGGTTCGCGGCTAATGAAAAACTGTTTTTT. Protein product: CASSILTGFAANEKLFF.

This clone was recorded a few times. The chain employs TRBV5-1 and TRBJ1-6, with D unresolved. The CDR3 is made up of 14 amino acids. Trimming shortened V by 7 bases and J by 6 bases, and 14 bases separated the two germline ends. From germline, CDR1 is SGHRS and CDR2 YFSETQ. CDR3 sequence: CASSRAGLNSPLHF. The CDR3 nucleotides are TGCGCCAGCTCCCGGGCGGGCCTTAATTCACCCCTCCACTTT.

The CDR3 nucleotides read TGTGCCAGCTCACCCTCCCAGTCCCTAACGGATGGCTACACCTTC. It specifies CASSPSQSLTDGYTF. The chain links TRBV18 to TRBJ1-2; D not certain. Germline CDR1 and CDR2: KGHSH and LQKENI. Trimming cost V 3 bases and J 6 bases, with 17 bases left between them. The CDR3 has 15 residues. Full variable domain (missing parts from reference TRBV18 and TRBJ1-2): NAGVMQNPRHLVRRRGQEARLRCSPMKGHSHVYWYRQLPEEGLKFMVYLQKENIIDESGMPKERFSAEFPKEGPSILRIQQVVRGDSAAYFCASSPSQSLTDGYTFGSGTRLTVV.

This clone was counted a single time. The chain couples TRBV11-3 to TRBJ2-2, with D possibly matching TRBD1 (7 bases). The CDR3 has 15 residues. CDR1 is SGHNT, CDR2 YENEEA, per germline. V was trimmed by 5 bases and J by 5 bases, leaving 15 bases between them. The CDR3 sequence: CASSVRQGGTGELFF. DNA of the CDR3: TGTGCCAGCAGCGTACGACAGGGAGGAACCGGGGAGCTGTTTTTT.

J is TRBJ2-5 and V is TRBV7-2; TRBD2 matches 10 bases. Trimming took 3 bases from V and 5 from J; bases not matched to a gene: 12. The CDR3 spans 17 residues. CDR1 is SGHTA, CDR2 FQGNSA, per germline. The DNA for the CDR3 is TGTGCCAGCAGCTTTAGCTACAGCGGGGGGGCCGGGGAGACCCAGTACTTC. This gives the protein CASSFSYSGGAGETQYF.

This clone was counted once. The chain couples TRBV4-1 to TRBJ1-4; D unresolved. The CDR3 sequence is 14 residues long. CDR1 MGHRA and CDR2 YSYEKL come from the germline V gene. Trimming took 4 bases from V and 4 from J, leaving 10 bases between them. CDR3 sequence reads: CASSPIAGNEKLFF. CDR3 DNA sequence: TGCGCCAGCAGCCCGATTGCGGGTAATGAAAAACTGTTTTTT.

This sequence joins TRBV5-1 and TRBJ2-5, with D perhaps matching TRBD2 (6 bases). Germline V gene lookup returns CDR1 SGHRS and CDR2 YFSETQ. The CDR3 length is 17 residues. V lost 0 bases, J lost 5 bases, and 20 bases lay in between. Here the CDR3 DNA reads TGCGCCAGCAGCTTGGAACCAAAGCCGGCGGGAAGGGAGACCCAGTACTTC. This sequence encodes CASSLEPKPAGRETQYF.

The rearrangement uses TRBV6-6 and TRBJ1-1; 9 nucleotides match TRBD1. Germline CDR1 is MNHNY and CDR2 is SVGAGI (reference sequence). J was trimmed by 1 base and V by 6 bases; bases with no gene match: 3. The CDR3 length is 14 residues. The CDR3 DNA reads TGTGCCAGCAGGACGGGACAGGGGAACACTGAAGCTTTCTTT. Translated, it gives CASRTGQGNTEAFF.

CDR3 loop: CASSIAAGSNTGELFF. The CDR3 DNA is TGTGCCAGTAGTATAGCGGCAGGGTCGAACACCGGGGAGCTGTTTTTT. The chain links TRBV19 to TRBJ2-2; D possibly corresponds to TRBD1 (5 bases). The CDR3 contains 16 residues. Germline V gives CDR1 LNHDA, CDR2 SQIVND (reference sequence). V was pared by 1 base and J by 0 bases, with 9 bases between.